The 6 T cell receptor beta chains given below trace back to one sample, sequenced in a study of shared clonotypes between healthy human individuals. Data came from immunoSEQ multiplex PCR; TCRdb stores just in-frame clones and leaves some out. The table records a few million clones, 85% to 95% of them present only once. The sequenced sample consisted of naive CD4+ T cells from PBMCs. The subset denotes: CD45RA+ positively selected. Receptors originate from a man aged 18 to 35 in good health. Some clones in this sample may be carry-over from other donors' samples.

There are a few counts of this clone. The CDR3 sequence is CASSTGRLNTEAFF. CDR3 in DNA: TGTGCCAGCAGTACGGGACGGCTGAACACTGAAGCTTTCTTT. The chain is built from TRBV2 and TRBJ1-1; the D gene is possibly TRBD1 (5 bases). The CDR3 runs to 14 residues. Germline CDR1 and CDR2: SNHLY and FYNNEI. The ends were cut back, 5 bases at V and 0 bases at J, with 10 bases in the middle.

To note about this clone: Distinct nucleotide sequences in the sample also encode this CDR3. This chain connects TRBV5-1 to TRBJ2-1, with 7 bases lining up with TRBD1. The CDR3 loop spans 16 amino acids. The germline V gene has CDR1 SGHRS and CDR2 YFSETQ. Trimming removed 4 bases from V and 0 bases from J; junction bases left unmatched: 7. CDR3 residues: CASSLQGESSYNEQFF. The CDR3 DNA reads TGCGCCAGCAGCCTGCAGGGGGAGAGCTCCTACAATGAGCAGTTCTTC.

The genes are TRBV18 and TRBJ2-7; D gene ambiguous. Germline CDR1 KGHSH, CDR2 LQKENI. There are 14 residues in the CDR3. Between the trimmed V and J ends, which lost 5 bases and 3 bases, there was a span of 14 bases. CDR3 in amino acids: CASSKAGNGYEQYF. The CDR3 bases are TGTGCCAGCTCAAAAGCCGGTAACGGCTACGAGCAGTACTTC.

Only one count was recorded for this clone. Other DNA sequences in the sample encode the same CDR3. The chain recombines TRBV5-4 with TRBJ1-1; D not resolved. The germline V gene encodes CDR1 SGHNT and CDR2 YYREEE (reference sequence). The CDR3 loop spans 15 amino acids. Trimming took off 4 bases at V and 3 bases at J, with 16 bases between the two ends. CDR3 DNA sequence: TGTGCCAGCAGCCTGGGCGCGGGGAGAGACACTGAAGCTTTCTTT. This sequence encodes CASSLGAGRDTEAFF.

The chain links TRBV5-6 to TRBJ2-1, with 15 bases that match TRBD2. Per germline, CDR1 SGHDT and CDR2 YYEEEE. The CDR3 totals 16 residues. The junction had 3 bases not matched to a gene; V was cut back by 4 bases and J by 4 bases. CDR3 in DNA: TGTGCCAGCAGCCAAGGGACTAGCGGGGGGTACAATGAGCAGTTCTTC. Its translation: CASSQGTSGGYNEQFF.

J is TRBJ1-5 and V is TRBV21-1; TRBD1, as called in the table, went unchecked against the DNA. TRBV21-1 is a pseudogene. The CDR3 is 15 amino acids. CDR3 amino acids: CASSKAGYRNQPQHF. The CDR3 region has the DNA TGTGCCAGCAGCAAAGCGGGCTACCGCAATCAGCCCCAGCATTTT.